These 23 T cell receptor beta chains came from one sample sequenced in a study of cytomegalovirus exposure and HLA in healthy donors. Primers: 60 Vbeta forward and 13 Jbeta reverse. Clones were read by immunoSEQ multiplex PCR, and TCRdb kept only the in-frame ones, dropping some. The top ten hold just under 6.5% of the sample, which has around 99,000 clones, approximately 63% seen once. Material for sequencing was PBMCs. The receptor set was obtained from a young woman in good health and CMV-seronegative.

V and J are TRBV15 and TRBJ2-3; 7 bases match TRBD2. Germline V lookup: CDR1 LNHNV, CDR2 YYDKDF (reference sequence). This CDR3 has 19 residues. With V trimmed by 3 bases and J by 5 bases, 20 bases remained unmatched. The CDR3 nucleotides read TGTGCCACCAGCAGCGAGCCCGTGTACGCGGGGGAAGCTAGAGATACGCAGTATTTT. As protein: CATSSEPVYAGEARDTQYF. The variable domain in full, completed from reference TRBV15 and TRBJ2-3, reads DAMVIQNPRYQVTQFGKPVTLSCSQTLNHNVMYWYQQKSSQAPKLLFHYYDKDFNNEADTPDNFQSRRPNTSFCFLDIRSPGLGDTAMYLCATSSEPVYAGEARDTQYFGPGTRLTVL.

As regards this clone: A much bigger clone sits one base away, suggesting this may be a read error. This specimen includes other DNA sequences encoding the same CDR3. The V gene is TRBV7-2, the J gene TRBJ1-2, with 10 bases matching TRBD1. Per germline, CDR1 SGHTA and CDR2 FQGNSA. V was clipped by 5 bases and J by 4 bases; unmatched bases: 1. The CDR3 length is 13 residues. In DNA, the CDR3 is TGTGCCAGCAGCCGGACAGGGGGCTATGGCTACACCTTC. It translates to CASSRTGGYGYTF.

This chain uses TRBV4-2 with TRBJ1-1, with a possible D match to TRBD1 (6 bases). Germline V CDR1 and CDR2: LGHNA, YNFKEQ. V lost 4 bases, J lost 1 base, and 13 bases lay in between. This CDR3 spans 15 amino acids. The CDR3 DNA reads as TGTGCCAGCAGCCTTAATCGAGGGGGGAACACTGAAGCTTTCTTT. It yields the protein CASSLNRGGNTEAFF.

The chain couples TRBV25-1 to TRBJ1-2; no definite D call. V was trimmed by 4 bases and J by 3 bases, leaving 15 bases between them. The germline gives CDR1 MGHDK, CDR2 SYGVNS. The CDR3 has 15 amino acids. CDR3 DNA: TGTGCCAGCAGTGCCCCCGGGGTCGGCGACTATGGCTACACCTTC. This gives the protein CASSAPGVGDYGYTF.

The V call is TRBV21-1, the J call TRBJ1-5; TRBD1 reflects the table's D call only, with no check against the DNA. TRBV21-1 is a pseudogene segment. This CDR3 has 14 amino acids. The CDR3 here is CASRDRRGSQPQHF. The CDR3 DNA follows: TGTGCCAGCAGGGACAGGAGGGGCAGCCAGCCCCAGCATTTT.

The rearrangement links TRBV21-1 to TRBJ2-7; the table's D call, TRBD1, was not checked against the DNA. TRBV21-1 is recorded as a pseudogene. This CDR3 has 15 amino acids. The CDR3 DNA follows: TGTGCCAGCACCCAAACGGGACAGGGAGAGGGTGAGCAGTACTTC. Protein sequence: CASTQTGQGEGEQYF.

The sample holds a few counts of this clone. This rearrangement joins TRBV30 to TRBJ2-3, with D unclear. The CDR3 length is 11 residues. Trimming left V 0 bases short and J 7 bases short, with 5 bases between. CDR1 GTSNPN and CDR2 SVGIG come from the germline V gene (reference sequence). CDR3 amino acids: CAWSVSNTQYF. DNA for the CDR3: TGTGCCTGGAGTGTATCAAATACGCAGTATTTT.

V and J are TRBV5-1 and TRBJ1-1, with unresolved D. V was trimmed by 0 bases and J by 5 bases, leaving 8 bases between them. Germline loops: CDR1 SGHRS, CDR2 YFSETQ. CDR3 size: 13 residues. CDR3 loop: CASSLDSVTEAFF. CDR3 DNA sequence: TGCGCCAGCAGCTTGGACAGTGTGACTGAAGCTTTCTTT.

As to this clone: The same CDR3 also results from other DNA sequences found in this sample. The chain carries TRBV18 and TRBJ1-4; 9 nucleotides line up with TRBD1. CDR3 length equals 15 residues. J lost 6 bases, V lost 6 bases, and 8 bases had no gene match. CDR1 is KGHSH and CDR2 is LQKENI in the germline V gene. CDR3 DNA sequence: TGTGCCAGCTCGCTCCGGGGACAGGGATATGAAAAACTGTTTTTT. Translation gives CASSLRGQGYEKLFF.

This rearrangement joins TRBV6-1 to TRBJ2-5; D possibly corresponds to TRBD2 (7 bases). Germline V CDR1 and CDR2: MNHNS, SASEGT. V was trimmed by 4 bases and J by 5 bases, leaving 11 bases between them. This CDR3 has 13 amino acids. The CDR3 region is CASSVEGGETQYF. CDR3 DNA sequence: TGTGCCAGCAGTGTTGAGGGGGGGGAGACCCAGTACTTC.

The chain uses TRBV13 and TRBJ2-7; perhaps TRBD2 as D (5 bases). Germline-derived CDR1 and CDR2 are PRHDT and FYEKMQ (reference sequence). Trimming shortened V by 0 bases and J by 0 bases, and 9 bases separated the two germline ends. This CDR3 contains 15 residues. The CDR3 here is CASSLGERSSYEQYF. The CDR3 bases are TGTGCCAGCAGCTTAGGAGAGCGGAGCTCCTACGAGCAGTACTTC.

The rearrangement uses TRBV11-2 and TRBJ2-4, with D tentatively TRBD2 (5 bases). The CDR3 totals 15 residues. Trimming shortened V by 5 bases and J by 1 base, and 12 bases separated the two germline ends. Germline values: CDR1 SGHAT, CDR2 FQNNGV. The CDR3 bases are TGTGCCAGCAGCCCTCTCCGAGGGGCCAAAAACATTCAGTACTTC. The encoded protein is CASSPLRGAKNIQYF.

This chain uses TRBV5-6 with TRBJ2-7; 9 bases match TRBD1. V lost 4 bases to trimming and J lost 4 bases; unmatched junction nucleotides: 6. CDR3 length equals 14 residues. Germline-derived CDR1 and CDR2 are SGHDT and YYEEEE. This CDR3 reads CASSGDREAYEQYF. CDR3 nucleotides: TGTGCCAGCAGCGGGGACAGGGAGGCGTACGAGCAGTACTTC.

The rearrangement links TRBV10-3 to TRBJ2-3, with D uncertain. Germline lookup yields CDR1 ENHRY and CDR2 SYGVKD. Trimming shortened V by 0 bases and J by 2 bases, and 9 bases separated the two germline ends. There are 15 residues in the CDR3. The CDR3 is CAISESASNTDTQYF. In DNA, the CDR3 is TGTGCCATCAGTGAGTCGGCTTCGAACACAGATACGCAGTATTTT.

This clone has just a few counts. The chain employs TRBV7-6 and TRBJ2-7; 12 nucleotides line up with TRBD2. The CDR3 sequence is 14 residues long. The germline V gene encodes CDR1 SGHVS and CDR2 FNYEAQ. V dropped 3 bases and J dropped 3; count of bases not matched to a gene: 0. The CDR3 DNA follows: TGTGCCAGCAGCTTGGGACTAGCGGGCTACGAGCAGTACTTC. Amino acid sequence: CASSLGLAGYEQYF.

The chain joins TRBV5-1 to TRBJ1-5; the D gene is possibly TRBD1 (6 bases). V was pared by 5 bases and J by 3 bases, with 15 bases between. Germline V gene data show CDR1 as SGHRS and CDR2 as YFSETQ. CDR3 length: 15 residues. The CDR3 region is CASRPSTGSNQPQHF. In nucleotides, the CDR3 is TGCGCCAGCAGGCCTTCCACAGGGTCCAATCAGCCCCAGCATTTT. Using reference TRBV5-1 and TRBJ1-5 for the parts outside the CDR3, the full variable domain is KAGVTQTPRYLIKTRGQQVTLSCSPISGHRSVSWYQQTPGQGLQFLFEYFSETQRNKGNFPGRFSGRQFSNSRSEMNVSTLELGDSALYLCASRPSTGSNQPQHFGDGTRLSIL.

The chain joins TRBV19 to TRBJ1-2; 10 bases are shared with TRBD1. V shed 10 bases and J 4 bases; nucleotides not matched to a gene: 6. Germline V CDR1 and CDR2: LNHDA, SQIVND (reference sequence). The CDR3 spans 13 residues. The CDR3 DNA is TGTGCCACCTCCGGGACAGGGGCCTATGGCTACACCTTC. Translating gives CATSGTGAYGYTF.

The chain couples TRBV4-2 to TRBJ1-2, with a possible D match to TRBD1 (6 bases). V lost 1 base, J lost 7 bases, and 25 bases lay in between. This CDR3 is 18 amino acids long. Germline assignment: CDR1 LGHNA and CDR2 YNFKEQ. The CDR3 spells CASSQVSFPSDSQVGYTF. In nucleotides, the CDR3 is TGTGCCAGCAGCCAAGTATCTTTCCCGTCGGACAGCCAGGTTGGCTACACCTTC.

V usage is TRBV5-6 and J usage is TRBJ2-7; D not certain. The CDR3 covers 14 residues. Germline CDR1 is SGHDT and CDR2 is YYEEEE. Trimming took 3 bases from V and 2 from J, leaving 12 bases between them. Written as DNA, the CDR3 is TGTGCCAGCAGCTCTAGAAACCCTACCTACGAGCAGTACTTC. Amino acid sequence: CASSSRNPTYEQYF. The variable domain in full, completed from reference TRBV5-6 and TRBJ2-7, reads DAGVTQSPTHLIKTRGQQVTLRCSPKSGHDTVSWYQQALGQGPQFIFQYYEEEERQRGNFPDRFSGHQFPNYSSELNVNALLLGDSALYLCASSSRNPTYEQYFGPGTRLTVT.

This sequence joins TRBV10-2 and TRBJ2-7; TRBD2 matches at 10 bases. The CDR3 runs to 14 residues. Germline V gene lookup returns CDR1 WSHSY and CDR2 SAAADI. V lost 6 bases, J lost 1 base, and 3 bases stayed unmatched. In nucleotides, the CDR3 is TGCGCCAGCAGAATAGCGGGGGGATCCTACGAGCAGTACTTC. This encodes CASRIAGGSYEQYF.

The rearrangement links TRBV11-2 to TRBJ1-2, with 9 nucleotides matching TRBD1. From germline, CDR1 is SGHAT and CDR2 FQNNGV. The CDR3 spans 15 residues. Trimming took 5 bases from V and 8 from J; bases not matched to a gene: 12. The CDR3 here is CASSEWTGERGGYTF. The CDR3 DNA reads as TGTGCCAGCAGCGAATGGACAGGGGAAAGGGGGGGCTACACCTTC.

The chain has TRBV7-2 and TRBJ2-5, with D tentatively TRBD1 (5 bases). The ends were cut back, 1 base at V and 5 bases at J, with 14 bases in the middle. The germline V gene encodes CDR1 SGHTA and CDR2 FQGNSA. This CDR3 is built from 15 residues. In DNA form, the CDR3 reads TGTGCCAGCAGCTTAGGGGGTTTACAGGCGGAGACCCAGTACTTC. It translates to CASSLGGLQAETQYF. Drawing the rest from reference TRBV7-2 and TRBJ2-5, the complete variable domain is GAGVSQSPSNKVTEKGKDVELRCDPISGHTALYWYRQSLGQGLEFLIYFQGNSAPDKSGLPSDRFSAERTGGSVSTLTIQRTQQEDSAVYLCASSLGGLQAETQYFGPGTRLLVL.

The chain carries TRBV6-4 and TRBJ2-3; 10 bases are shared with TRBD2. The CDR3 sequence is 17 residues long. Germline CDR1 reads MRHNA; CDR2 reads SNTAGT. The V gene end was trimmed by 0 bases and the J gene end by 2 bases; junction bases not matched to a gene: 5. The CDR3 DNA follows: TGTGCCAGCAGTGACTCGATAGCGGGAGGAACCACAGATACGCAGTATTTT. It encodes CASSDSIAGGTTDTQYF.